This T cell receptor beta chain was sequenced for a study of cytomegalovirus exposure and HLA in healthy donors. The CDR3 has 13 amino acids. CDR1 is KGHSH and CDR2 is LQKENI in the germline V gene. Trimming removed 3 bases at V and 2 bases at J, with 8 bases between. Vbeta (60) and Jbeta (13) primers were used in the PCR. Profiling relied on immunoSEQ multiplex PCR, and the TCRdb table lists in-frame clones only, not all of them. The sample shows 90,000 to 120,000 clones, roughly four fifths of them seen only once. Study-wide results and limits: Cytomegalovirus association was listed for 170 or so TCR beta chains.

In this sample, this clone turned up once. What it binds is not known. This CDR3 is also generated by other DNA sequences in the sample. The chain carries TRBV18 and TRBJ2-7; a possible D gene is TRBD2 (6 bases). Sequencing used PBMCs. This TCR was recovered from a male donor in good health and CMV-seropositive. CDR3 residues: CASSPAGPYEQYF. In DNA form, the CDR3 reads TGTGCCAGCTCACCGGCGGGGCCCTACGAGCAGTACTTC.